A selection of T cell receptor beta chains follows, all from one sample in a study of T cell responses to AZD1222 COVID-19 vaccine. Sequencing used immunoSEQ multiplex PCR; TCRdb keeps in-frame clones, though not all of them. The sample holds about 98,000 clones; around 88% are singletons and the top ten take over 9%. The sequences come from peripheral blood, collected on day 0 of MenACWY control vaccination. The receptors were sampled from an adult in good health. Both conserved end residues are part of each CDR3. The order of the fields is CDR3 protein, CDR3 DNA, D gene, clone size, V gene, J gene. The D gene is left open where the match is weak. Clone size is stated in some rows and not others, as once, few, many or a class when expanded.

CASSGQRDTNSGNTIYF	TGTGCCAGCAGTGGTCAGAGAGACACTAACTCTGGAAACACCATATATTTT	NA	once	TRBV2	TRBJ1-3
CSALLADTQYF	TGCAGTGCGCTCTTAGCGGATACGCAGTATTTT	NA	NA	TRBV20-1	TRBJ2-3
CAFSGGAYEQYF	TGTGCCTTTAGCGGGGGGGCCTACGAGCAGTACTTC	TRBD2	NA	TRBV30	TRBJ2-7
CATHHGPQPQHF	TGTGCCACCCACCACGGGCCTCAGCCCCAGCATTTT	NA	NA	TRBV24-1	TRBJ1-5
CASSPGVDQPQHF	TGTGCCAGCAGCCCAGGGGTGGATCAGCCCCAGCATTTT	NA	NA	TRBV6-5	TRBJ1-5
CASSPTSGDTDTQYF	TGTGCCAGCAGCCCGACTAGCGGGGACACAGATACGCAGTATTTT	TRBD2	NA	TRBV7-2	TRBJ2-3
CASSSGLNYGYTF	TGTGCCAGCAGTTCCGGATTGAACTATGGCTACACCTTC	NA	NA	TRBV7-9	TRBJ1-2
CASSQVSSATEAFF	TGTGCCAGCAGCCAAGTTTCCAGTGCAACTGAAGCTTTCTTT	NA	NA	TRBV3-1/TRBV3-2	TRBJ1-1
CASSELRTGGRDTQYF	TGTGCCAGCAGTGAATTGAGGACAGGGGGAAGGGATACGCAGTATTTT	TRBD1	NA	TRBV25-1	TRBJ2-3
CAWTPPPRNYGYTF	TGTGCCTGGACCCCCCCACCTAGGAACTATGGCTACACCTTC	NA	NA	TRBV30	TRBJ1-2
CASSEWGGMNTEAFF	TGTGCCAGCAGTGAGTGGGGGGGGATGAACACTGAAGCTTTCTTT	NA	few	TRBV25-1	TRBJ1-1
CASSWQGTDNSPLHF	TGTGCCAGCAGCTGGCAGGGAACCGATAATTCACCCCTCCACTTT	NA	NA	TRBV11-2	TRBJ1-6
CASSSLEPYQPQHF	TGTGCCAGTAGTAGCCTCGAACCCTATCAGCCCCAGCATTTT	NA	NA	TRBV19	TRBJ1-5
CASSLVWSRDRSQETQYF	TGTGCCAGCAGCTTAGTTTGGTCCCGAGACAGGAGCCAAGAGACCCAGTACTTC	NA	NA	TRBV7-2	TRBJ2-5
CASSPPGQGTGELFF	TGCGCCAGCAGTCCTCCTGGACAGGGGACCGGGGAGCTGTTTTTT	TRBD1	NA	TRBV5-1	TRBJ2-2
CASSRLGTDTQYF	TGTGCCAGCAGCCGTCTAGGCACAGATACGCAGTATTTT	NA	NA	TRBV7-8	TRBJ2-3
CASSLVGRIQETQYF	TGTGCCAGCAGCTTGGTGGGACGGATTCAAGAGACCCAGTACTTC	NA	NA	TRBV5-6	TRBJ2-5
CAWTLGANQPQHF	TGTGCCTGGACCTTGGGGGCTAATCAGCCCCAGCATTTT	NA	NA	TRBV30	TRBJ1-5
CASSSGGFPDTQYF	TGTGCCAGCAGCTCGGGAGGTTTTCCAGATACGCAGTATTTT	TRBD2	NA	TRBV7-3	TRBJ2-3
CASSSYGQGPLFF	TGTGCCAGCAGCTCCTATGGACAGGGGCCCCTGTTTTTT	TRBD1	NA	TRBV5-5	TRBJ1-4
CASSLPRTSGGAYVETQYF	TGTGCCAGCAGCTTACCCAGGACTAGCGGGGGAGCATATGTGGAGACCCAGTACTTC	TRBD2	NA	TRBV7-2	TRBJ2-5
CATSGQGNYGYTF	TGTGCCACCAGTGGACAGGGGAACTATGGCTACACCTTC	TRBD1	NA	TRBV15	TRBJ1-2
CASSPTKWQAGGMVVEQFF	TGTGCCAGCAGCCCGACGAAGTGGCAAGCGGGGGGTATGGTCGTTGAGCAGTTCTTC	TRBD2	NA	TRBV27	TRBJ2-1
CASSPEHNEKLFF	TGTGCCAGCTCACCGGAACATAATGAAAAACTGTTTTTT	NA	few	TRBV18	TRBJ1-4
CATHRARENTEAFF	TGTGCCACCCACCGGGCGCGAGAGAACACTGAAGCTTTCTTT	NA	NA	TRBV6-5	TRBJ1-1
CASSPGQPRTEAFF	TGTGCCAGCAGTCCGGGACAGCCAAGAACTGAAGCTTTCTTT	TRBD1	NA	TRBV6-5	TRBJ1-1
CASSPTGGREKLFF	TGTGCCAGCAGCCCCACCGGGGGCAGGGAAAAACTGTTTTTT	NA	NA	TRBV7-9	TRBJ1-4
CASSFGQGHEKLFF	TGCGCCAGCAGCTTCGGGCAGGGCCATGAAAAACTGTTTTTT	NA	NA	TRBV5-1	TRBJ1-4
CATSDGREEGYGYTF	TGTGCCACCAGTGACGGCAGGGAGGAGGGGTATGGCTACACCTTC	NA	NA	TRBV24-1	TRBJ1-2
CAWSVRGSGNTIYF	TGTGCCTGGAGTGTACGAGGATCTGGAAACACCATATATTTT	NA	NA	TRBV30	TRBJ1-3
CASKDRVSPLHF	TGTGCCAGCAAGGACAGAGTATCACCCCTCCACTTT	NA	NA	TRBV2	TRBJ1-6
CASSARQGQRETQYF	TGTGCCAGTAGTGCCAGACAGGGGCAACGGGAGACCCAGTACTTC	TRBD1	NA	TRBV19	TRBJ2-5
CASSQVGLTYGYTF	TGTGCCAGCAGCCAGGTCGGACTGACCTATGGCTACACCTTC	NA	once	TRBV3-1/TRBV3-2	TRBJ1-2
CASSHLSAIWGSPSYEQYF	TGTGCCAGCAGCCATCTTTCCGCAATCTGGGGTTCTCCCTCCTACGAGCAGTACTTC	NA	few	TRBV14	TRBJ2-7
CASSNPGQPYEQYF	TGTGCCAGCAGTAATCCGGGACAGCCCTACGAGCAGTACTTC	TRBD1	once	TRBV6-5	TRBJ2-7
CSVIAGGLWETQYF	TGCAGCGTTATAGCGGGGGGGCTCTGGGAGACCCAGTACTTC	TRBD2	NA	TRBV29-1	TRBJ2-5
CASTRTRGHNEQFF	TGTGCCAGCACCCGAACCAGGGGCCACAATGAGCAGTTCTTC	NA	few	TRBV2	TRBJ2-1
CASSFGQVATNEKLFF	TGTGCCAGCAGCTTTGGACAGGTTGCAACTAATGAAAAACTGTTTTTT	TRBD1	NA	TRBV5-8	TRBJ1-4
CASSVFGGEYNEQFF	TGTGCCAGCAGCGTCTTCGGGGGGGAGTACAATGAGCAGTTCTTC	TRBD2	NA	TRBV9	TRBJ2-1
CASSGQNYGYTF	TGCGCCAGCAGCGGGCAGAACTATGGCTACACCTTC	NA	NA	TRBV5-1	TRBJ1-2
CASSARSRGQGNEKLFF	TGCGCCAGCAGCGCCCGCTCCAGGGGGCAGGGTAATGAAAAACTGTTTTTT	TRBD1	NA	TRBV5-1	TRBJ1-4
CASSLTGQGGQPQHF	TGCGCCAGCAGCTTGACTGGACAGGGTGGACAGCCCCAGCATTTT	TRBD1	many	TRBV5-1	TRBJ1-5
CASSPSTGIHIQYF	TGTGCCAGCAGCCCCTCGACAGGGATCCACATTCAGTACTTC	TRBD1	NA	TRBV11-1	TRBJ2-4
CASSQGGVGAGTEAFF	TGTGCCAGCAGCCAAGGGGGAGTGGGGGCAGGCACTGAAGCTTTCTTT	NA	NA	TRBV4-2	TRBJ1-1
CASSLSGPSYEQYF	TGTGCCAGCAGCTTGTCGGGCCCCTCCTACGAGCAGTACTTC	NA	NA	TRBV5-6	TRBJ2-7
CATSRGAVTGELFF	TGTGCCACCAGCAGGGGCGCGGTCACCGGGGAGCTGTTTTTT	NA	NA	TRBV24-1	TRBJ2-2
CASSSWGTGKSGELFF	TGTGCCAGCAGTTCTTGGGGGACAGGGAAGTCCGGGGAGCTGTTTTTT	TRBD1	NA	TRBV6-5	TRBJ2-2
CASRKIGTAINSPLHF	TGTGCCAGTAGAAAAATCGGGACAGCCATTAATTCACCCCTCCACTTT	TRBD1	NA	TRBV19	TRBJ1-6